Sequencing of this T cell receptor (beta chain) was carried out in a study of cytomegalovirus exposure and HLA in healthy donors. General study points: High specificity and sensitivity for cytomegalovirus status were reported for the classifier. Later analysis suggested links between common viral pathogens and several top significant clusters. Analysis was carried out at a later point, and it linked a missense DCLRE1C variant to TCR beta V- and J-gene trimming.

In the PCR, 60 Vbeta and 13 Jbeta primers were used. Clones were read by immunoSEQ multiplex PCR, and TCRdb kept only the in-frame ones, dropping some. The sample holds under 75,000 clones. This clone counts as medium-sized by frequency. Its cognate antigen is unknown. Germline CDR1 is LGHNA and CDR2 is YSLEER. V lost 0 bases and J 0 bases, leaving 9 bases between the germline ends. The CDR3 consists of 16 residues. Material for sequencing was PBMCs. This TCR derives from a female donor in good health and CMV-seropositive. This chain joins TRBV4-3 and TRBJ1-3; D is possibly TRBD1 (5 bases). The CDR3 DNA is TGCGCCAGCAGCCAAGACCCTCAGGGCTCTGGAAACACCATATATTTT. This encodes CASSQDPQGSGNTIYF.